This entry describes one T cell receptor beta chain. The antigen remains undetermined. The data are from a study of Ad26.COV2.S vaccination and SARS-CoV-2 variants. Across the whole study: Within the COV1001 Ad26.COV2.S trial arm, the donor was enrolled. By the intramuscular route, Ad26.COV2.S was given once, or twice 56 days apart.

The germline V gene encodes CDR1 SEHNR and CDR2 FQNEAQ (reference sequence). V was pared by 1 base and J by 7 bases, with 5 bases of the junction left unmatched. CDR3 length: 16 amino acids. The table came from immunoSEQ multiplex PCR; TCRdb's copy has only in-frame clones and leaves some out. The sample has approximately 360,000 clones; roughly 85% are singletons. The treatment here: roughly 20 received Ad26.COV2.S at low or high dose, single or two shots; about 5 received placebo; per-sample allocation not given. Sampling was done on day 63 after the first vaccine or placebo injection. Its platform was an Ad26 vector, and its expressed antigen was Wuhan-strain SARS-CoV-2 spike. Study results and limitations: Analytic work on TCR breadth and depth might have understated the full extent of total T cell responses.

The rearrangement uses TRBV7-9 and TRBJ1-6; 9 nucleotides match TRBD1. The origin of this receptor is a person aged 18 to 65 who received the Ad26.COV2.S COVID-19 vaccine or a placebo. The sample was peripheral blood, taken in a trial of Ad26.COV2.S vaccine versus placebo. As DNA, the CDR3 is TGTGCCAGCAGCTTAGTTTTGGGACAGGGCAATTCACCCCTCCACTTT. It is translated as CASSLVLGQGNSPLHF.